The 9 T cell receptor beta chains in this list originate from one sample, sequenced in a study of human T cells and chemical hapten exposure. MiXCR, run by TCRdb on the RACE reads, gives a single entry per CDR3 protein. Altogether 85,000 to 90,000 distinct CDR3 sequences are present, 8% to 10% being singletons, with the ten largest covering roughly 3.5%. Time point: pre-sensitization, week 0. Treatment specified: therapeutic diphenylcyclopropenone sensitization with weekly scalp DPC. Sample: whole blood, taken in connection with sensitization to the hapten diphenylcyclopropenone (DPC). The receptors stem from a woman aged 35 to 49 with alopecia areata. Some clones in this sample may be carry-over from other donors' samples.

The sample holds many counts of this clonotype. The chain carries TRBV9 and TRBJ1-1; tentatively, D is TRBD1 (5 bases). Trimming cost V 4 bases and J 4 bases, with 14 bases left between them. This CDR3 has 14 residues. The germline gives CDR1 SGDLS, CDR2 YYNGEE. CDR3 in DNA: TGTGCCAGCAGCCCCCGGGACTCGACCACTGAAGCTTTCTTT. Protein product: CASSPRDSTTEAFF.

This clonotype was found many times. The chain employs TRBV28 and TRBJ1-2; D is unresolved. Trimming removed 11 bases from V and 8 bases from J, with 12 bases in between. The CDR3 has 10 residues. In germline, CDR1 is MDHEN, CDR2 SYDVKM. The CDR3: CAVGRAGYTF. The CDR3 nucleotides read TGTGCCGTCGGGCGGGCGGGCTACACCTTC.

At least ten counts were recorded for this clonotype. This chain uses TRBV6-2 or TRBV6-3 with TRBJ2-5, with D possibly matching TRBD1 (6 bases). Germline V gene data show CDR1 as MNHEY and CDR2 as SVGEGT. V was pared by 2 bases and J by 5 bases, with 15 bases between. This CDR3 is built from 15 residues. CDR3 sequence: CASSYDDGGVETQYF. CDR3 DNA sequence: TGTGCCAGCAGTTACGACGATGGGGGCGTGGAGACCCAGTACTTC.

This clonotype has ten or more counts. Here the CDR3 reads CASSLSGYGYTF. CDR3 nucleotides: TGTGCCAGCAGTTTATCGGGGTATGGCTACACCTTC. This chain uses TRBV28 with TRBJ1-2, with no clear D. The CDR3 totals 12 residues. Trimming cost V 1 base and J 5 bases, with 5 bases left between them. CDR1 and CDR2 from the germline V gene are MDHEN and SYDVKM.

Only a few counts were recorded for this clonotype. The chain has TRBV18 and TRBJ2-2; 7 bases line up with TRBD2. Trimming at V came to 3 bases and at J to 6 bases, leaving 13 bases not matched to a gene. Germline values: CDR1 KGHSH, CDR2 LQKENI. This CDR3 comprises 17 residues. The CDR3 here is CASSPIERGFGSGELFF. CDR3 DNA: TGTGCCAGCTCACCGATCGAGCGGGGCTTTGGCTCCGGGGAGCTGTTTTTT.

This clonotype was observed many times. V and J are TRBV4-1 and TRBJ2-3; TRBD2 matches at 12 bases. The germline V gene has CDR1 MGHRA and CDR2 YSYEKL. This CDR3 region has 15 residues. The J segment lost 10 bases and the V segment lost 4 bases, leaving 9 bases of the junction unmatched. DNA for the CDR3: TGCGCCAGCAGCCTACCCGGGACTAGCGGGCTCTCGCAGTATTTT. Its protein is CASSLPGTSGLSQYF.

This clonotype was observed at least ten times. The chain recombines TRBV6-1 with TRBJ1-4; tentatively, D is TRBD1 (6 bases). The CDR3 loop spans 14 amino acids. The germline V gene encodes CDR1 MNHNS and CDR2 SASEGT. V gave up 8 bases and J gave up 10 bases, with 20 bases separating them. The CDR3 region is CASERGRQEGKLFF. The CDR3 DNA is TGTGCCAGCGAGAGGGGGAGACAGGAAGGAAAACTGTTTTTT.

The chain recombines TRBV20-1 with TRBJ2-7; TRBD2 is a possible D gene (6 bases). The CDR3 runs to 11 residues. The V and J ends lost 3 bases and 5 bases respectively, with 8 bases between them. From germline, CDR1 is DFQATT and CDR2 SNEGSKA (reference sequence). CDR3 protein: CSASGGDEQYF. The CDR3 nucleotides are TGCAGTGCTAGCGGAGGGGACGAGCAGTACTTC.

This clonotype was observed at least ten times. This rearrangement joins TRBV19 to TRBJ1-1; D ambiguous. Trimming left V 6 bases short and J 2 bases short, with 7 bases between. This CDR3 is built from 12 residues. CDR1 and CDR2 from the germline V gene are LNHDA and SQIVND (reference sequence). The CDR3 sequence is CASSGPNTEAFF. CDR3 bases: TGTGCCAGTAGCGGACCTAACACTGAAGCTTTCTTT.